The next 9 T cell receptor beta chains were all read from a single sample in a study of molecular identifiers for immune sequencing clone quantification. TCRdb itself ran the PCR reads through MiXCR, one entry per CDR3 protein. The profile covers 90,000 or so distinct CDR3 sequences, with 25% appearing a single time and roughly 0.76% taken by the ten largest. The sequenced material came from naive CD8+ T cells from blood, with Jurkat cell RNA spiked in. Documented subset: FACS-sorted CD8+CD4-CCR7+CD45RA+ naive T cells. The origin of the receptors is a human donor in good health. Some libraries in this study had Jurkat cell RNA spiked in.

The V call is TRBV9, the J call TRBJ2-3; TRBD2 matches at 11 bases. V trimming: 2 bases; J trimming: 6 bases; junction bases outside the gene matches: 5. CDR3 length: 15 residues. Germline CDR1 is SGDLS and CDR2 is YYNGEE. The CDR3 DNA sequence: TGTGCCAGCAGCGTTAGCGGGGGGGCCGGGGATACGCAGTATTTT. As protein: CASSVSGGAGDTQYF.

This clonotype has a count of ten or more. The chain links TRBV12-3 or TRBV12-4 to TRBJ1-1; the match to TRBD1 covers 9 bases. The V and J ends lost 6 bases and 4 bases, in that order; junction bases with no gene match: 3. This CDR3 spans 13 amino acids. The CDR3 protein is CASRGQGGTEAFF. In DNA, the CDR3 is TGTGCCAGCAGGGGACAGGGTGGCACTGAAGCTTTCTTT.

As concerns this clonotype: A read error may be the cause here, since a much bigger clone is one base away. This chain uses TRBV9 with TRBJ2-3, with 10 bases identical to TRBD2. The length of the CDR3 is 16 residues. Germline V lookup: CDR1 SGDLS, CDR2 YYNGEE. The chain's CDR3 is CASSVVASGGTDAQYF. Written as DNA, the CDR3 is TGTGCCAGCAGCGTAGTGGCTAGCGGGGGCACAGATGCGCAGTATTTT.

This clonotype was found many times. V and J are TRBV6-5 and TRBJ2-3, with 13 bases lining up with TRBD2. Germline loops: CDR1 MNHEY, CDR2 SVGAGI. Unmatched junction bases numbered 4, after V lost 4 bases and J lost 6 bases. The CDR3 has 15 amino acids. CDR3 region: CASSWLTSGRDTQYF. DNA for the CDR3: TGTGCCAGCAGTTGGTTGACTAGCGGGAGGGATACGCAGTATTTT.

At least ten counts were recorded for this clonotype. The chain uses TRBV4-1 and TRBJ1-3; perhaps TRBD1 as D (6 bases). The CDR3 runs 15 residues. From germline, CDR1 is MGHRA and CDR2 YSYEKL. Trimming left V 1 base short and J 0 bases short, with 7 bases between. The CDR3 region is CASSQAGASGNTIYF. The CDR3, as DNA: TGCGCCAGCAGCCAAGCAGGGGCCTCTGGAAACACCATATATTTT.

At least ten counts were recorded for this clonotype. This chain joins TRBV12-3 or TRBV12-4 and TRBJ1-1, with D possibly TRBD1 on 6 matching bases. V dropped 6 bases and J dropped 7 bases, with 12 bases sitting between them. This CDR3 has 12 amino acids. The CDR3 bases are TGTGCCAGCAGCCAGGGGCTCAATGAAGCTTTCTTT. The encoded protein is CASSQGLNEAFF.

As concerns this clonotype: This may be a read error: a much more frequent sequence differs by one nucleotide. The conserved closing phenylalanine or tryptophan is absent in this CDR3, likely reflecting a read error. The gene calls are TRBV7-2 and TRBJ2-7, with 9 bases lining up with TRBD2. V lost 7 bases to trimming and J lost 3 bases; unmatched junction nucleotides: 4. This CDR3 is 13 amino acids long. Germline lookup yields CDR1 SGHTA and CDR2 FQGNSA. Here the CDR3 reads CASNSGSDYEQYS. DNA for the CDR3: TGTGCCAGCAATAGCGGGAGTGACTACGAGCAGTACTCC.

Note on this clonotype: A junction boundary mismatches the germline segment, possibly from a read error. The V and J genes are TRBV5-5 and TRBJ2-7; 11 nucleotides agree with TRBD2. This CDR3 is built from 15 residues. CDR1 SGHKS and CDR2 YYEKEE come from the germline V gene (reference sequence). The CDR3 region is CAGSLALAGGYEQYF. CDR3 bases: TGTGCCGGCAGCTTGGCTCTAGCGGGAGGATACGAGCAGTACTTC.

There are a few counts of this clonotype. V gene TRBV7-2 combines with J gene TRBJ1-4, with D perhaps matching TRBD1 (5 bases). Germline CDR1 SGHTA, CDR2 FQGNSA. Trimming stripped 1 base from V and 8 bases from J, with 11 bases between. The CDR3 loop spans 14 amino acids. The CDR3 reads CASSLDGTAEKLFF. The CDR3 bases are TGTGCCAGCAGCTTAGACGGGACGGCGGAAAAACTGTTTTTT.